The clone carrying this T cell receptor beta chain has a single count. Participants in the exposed group had met a COVID-19 case in the 2 weeks before joining the study. These data come from a study of blood T cell repertoires in COVID-19. Study-wide context: Sample material is recorded as cDNA or gDNA derived from T cells, B-cell-depleted T cells, or PBMCs.

Clones were read by immunoSEQ multiplex PCR, and TCRdb kept only the in-frame ones, dropping some. The table includes about 370,000 clones, about 89% detected once. This TCR derives from a woman aged 40 to 50 who had been exposed to COVID-19. Sequenced: PBMCs or T cells enriched from blood (not recorded which).

DNA of the CDR3: TGTGCCAGCAGCCCCGGACTAGCCCGGGCCACAGATACGCAGTATTTT. It codes for CASSPGLARATDTQYF. This chain joins TRBV28 and TRBJ2-3, with 8 bases aligning to TRBD2. Germline V gene data show CDR1 as MDHEN and CDR2 as SYDVKM. The CDR3 is made up of 16 amino acids. With 6 bases clipped from V and 2 bases from J, the junction kept 10 bases outside the gene matches.